A selection of T cell receptor beta chains follows, all from one sample in a study of cytomegalovirus exposure and HLA in healthy donors. Clones were sequenced by immunoSEQ multiplex PCR, and TCRdb holds only the in-frame ones, with some missing. The data hold about 150,000 clones, with 75% to 90% observed a single time. The sequenced sample consisted of PBMCs. The receptors originated from a young woman in good health and CMV-seronegative. Each CDR3 is given with its conserved first and last residue. D genes are given only for firm matches. Only part of the rows carry a size: once, few, many, or a class if the clone is expanded.

D gene	V gene	J gene	clone size	CDR3 DNA	CDR3 protein
TRBD1	TRBV5-4	TRBJ2-6	few	TGTGCCAGCAGCCCGGGACAGGGGATCTCCTCTGGGGCCAACGTCCTGACTTTC	CASSPGQGISSGANVLTF
.	TRBV28	TRBJ2-5	.	TGTGCCAGCAGTTTGAGGGTTCCGGAAGAGACCCAGTACTTC	CASSLRVPEETQYF
.	TRBV6-5	TRBJ1-5	few	TGTGCCAGCACTAGCGGACAGAATGATCAGCCCCAGCATTTT	CASTSGQNDQPQHF
.	TRBV28	TRBJ1-5	.	TGTGCCAGCAGTTTACGAATCACAGGGTTGCAGCCCCAGCATTTT	CASSLRITGLQPQHF
TRBD1	TRBV19	TRBJ1-2	.	TGTGCCAGTAGTATAGGGGGGACAGCCGGCTACACCTTC	CASSIGGTAGYTF
.	TRBV5-4	TRBJ2-5	.	TGTGCCAGCAGCTTGGACACAGAGGGCCGTAAGACCCAGTACTTC	CASSLDTEGRKTQYF
.	TRBV11-2	TRBJ1-3	few	TGTGCCAGCAGCCTCTTTATCGGTTTAAGCTCTGGAAACACCATATATTTT	CASSLFIGLSSGNTIYF
.	TRBV7-9	TRBJ2-6	.	TGTGCCAGCAGCTTAAATTTGGGGGGGCGCAGGTCGGGGGCCAACGTCCTGACTTTC	CASSLNLGGRRSGANVLTF
.	TRBV7-6	TRBJ2-1	.	TGTGCCAGCAGCCGTAAAGCGGGTGAGCAGTTCTTC	CASSRKAGEQFF
.	TRBV28	TRBJ2-2	.	TGTGCCAGCAGTATCTCAGGGGAATGGACCGGGGAGCTGTTTTTT	CASSISGEWTGELFF
.	TRBV2	TRBJ2-5	.	TGTGCCAGCAGCGCACAGGGGGGGAAAGAGACCCAGTACTTC	CASSAQGGKETQYF
.	TRBV8-2	TRBJ2-3	once	TGTGGCAGTGCATCCGCAGCCCTAACCTACATTCCAGCCCCGGGTCCTCCAGATACGCAGTATTTT	CGSASAALTYIPAPGPPDTQYF
TRBD1	TRBV5-4	TRBJ1-1	.	TGTGCTACAAAATCCGGGACAGCGGCTTACACTGAAGCTTTCTTT	CATKSGTAAYTEAFF
.	TRBV30	TRBJ1-4	.	TGTGCCTGGAGAATCCAGGGGAGCGAAAAACTGTTTTTT	CAWRIQGSEKLFF
TRBD1	TRBV19	TRBJ1-3	.	TGTGCCAGTAGTATCCCTCCGACAGGGCCTGGAAACACCATATATTTT	CASSIPPTGPGNTIYF
TRBD1	TRBV25-1	TRBJ1-3	once	TGTGCCAGCAGTTGGACAGGGCCTGGAAACACCATATATTTT	CASSWTGPGNTIYF
TRBD1	TRBV27	TRBJ2-3	.	TGTGCCAGCAGTTACGGACAGGGAGGCACAGATACGCAGTATTTT	CASSYGQGGTDTQYF
TRBD1	TRBV7-9	TRBJ1-2	.	TGTTCCAGCAGCTTAGGTTCGAGAATGAAGGGACAGGGGGTATCGGGCTACACCTTC	CSSSLGSRMKGQGVSGYTF
.	TRBV27	TRBJ2-1	.	TGTGCCAGCAGCTCCGATTCACCACAGTCTTTTGGTCAGAATGAGCAGTTCTTC	CASSSDSPQSFGQNEQFF
.	TRBV28	TRBJ1-2	.	TGTGCCAGCAGTCCCCCCGGGAGCGGCTACACCTTC	CASSPPGSGYTF
.	TRBV6-1	TRBJ2-1	.	TGTGCCAGCAGACCTAAACTAGCCGGGCAAGGTGAGCAGTTCTTC	CASRPKLAGQGEQFF
TRBD1	TRBV6-5	TRBJ1-1	.	TGTGCCAGCAGCAGAACAGGGGGGATGAACACTGAAGCTTTCTTT	CASSRTGGMNTEAFF
TRBD1	TRBV10-3	TRBJ1-2	.	TGTGCCAGCCGGGACAGGGGGCAGAATGGCTACACCTTC	CASRDRGQNGYTF
.	TRBV4-1	TRBJ1-5	few	TGCGCCAGCAGCCAAGAACAGGGTGTCAATCAGCCCCAGCATTTT	CASSQEQGVNQPQHF
.	TRBV28	TRBJ1-3	.	TGTGCCAGCAGTTCGACTGATGTCATATATTTT	CASSSTDVIYF
.	TRBV18	TRBJ2-5	.	TGTGCCAGCGCCACCGACGGTGTGACAGGGACCCAGTACTTC	CASATDGVTGTQYF
.	TRBV28	TRBJ1-4	.	TGTGCCAGCAGTTTCCCAGGACAGGAAAAACTGTTTTTT	CASSFPGQEKLFF
.	TRBV6-5	TRBJ2-1	.	TGTGCCAGCAGTTACCGACTCTCGGGTGAGCAGTTCTTC	CASSYRLSGEQFF
.	TRBV20-1	TRBJ2-7	.	TGCAGTGCTAGAGGACAGTCGGCGCAGTACTTC	CSARGQSAQYF
.	TRBV5-8	TRBJ2-5	.	TGTGCCAGCAGCTTGGCGGGGATGGAGACCCAGTACTTC	CASSLAGMETQYF
TRBD2	TRBV6-1	TRBJ2-7	few	TGTGCCAGCAGGTCCGGGACTAACCTCTACGAGCAGTACTTC	CASRSGTNLYEQYF
.	TRBV10-3	TRBJ1-4	once	TGTGCCATTGGAGAGGTCACTAATGAAAAACTGTTTTTT	CAIGEVTNEKLFF
TRBD1	TRBV27	TRBJ1-5	.	TGTGCCAGCAGTGTACGACAGGGGGCGCGTTATCAGCCCCAGCATTTT	CASSVRQGARYQPQHF
.	TRBV28	TRBJ1-3	few	TGTGCCAGCAGCGGGGACTTAGGAAACACCATATATTTT	CASSGDLGNTIYF
TRBD2	TRBV7-2	TRBJ2-7	.	TGTGCCAGCAGCTTATTAGCGGGAGGCCACGAGCAGTACTTC	CASSLLAGGHEQYF
TRBD1	TRBV20-1	TRBJ1-1	.	TGCAGTGGACAGGGAGACGCTGAAGCTTTCTTT	CSGQGDAEAFF
.	TRBV11-3	TRBJ2-1	.	TGTGCCAGCAGCTTCTCAGGTTACAATGAGCAGTTCTTC	CASSFSGYNEQFF
.	TRBV28	TRBJ2-2	.	TGTGCCAGCAGCCTGATATGGCAGTACACCGGGGAGCTGTTTTTT	CASSLIWQYTGELFF
TRBD1	TRBV6-1	TRBJ2-7	once	TGTGCCAGCAACAGGAGACAGGGTGCGGGCGAGCAGTACTTC	CASNRRQGAGEQYF
TRBD1	TRBV5-4	TRBJ1-1	.	TGTGCCAGCAGCTCCCCGGGACAGAACGTGGGCACTGAAGCTTTCTTT	CASSSPGQNVGTEAFF
.	TRBV29-1	TRBJ2-1	.	TGCAGCGTTGACCCAGGAGGGCCCTACAATGAGCAGTTCTTC	CSVDPGGPYNEQFF
.	TRBV2	TRBJ2-7	.	TGTGCCAGCAGGAGGGATCCTTCCTACGAGCAGTACTTC	CASRRDPSYEQYF
TRBD2	TRBV5-4	TRBJ2-5	.	TGTGCCAGCAGCGATCCTAGCGGGGGGGCAAGGGAGACCCAGTACTTC	CASSDPSGGARETQYF
TRBD1	TRBV5-1	TRBJ1-5	once	TGCGCCAGCAGCCCGGGACAGGCGTCGCAGGGTCAGCCCCAGCATTTT	CASSPGQASQGQPQHF